This T cell receptor beta chain was identified in a study of neoadjuvant anti-PD-1 for oral cavity cancer. Most PBMC samples had around 480 ng input DNA in six replicates. Produced via immunoSEQ multiplex PCR; TCRdb's table is partial and in-frame only. The top ten hold under 2.5% of the sample, which has roughly 14,000 clones, 65% to 85% seen once. The time point was: after neoadjuvant nivolumab, at surgical resection. Study-level results: Treg/Th17 ratio rose with pretreatment blood and fell with post-treatment tumor TCRbeta clonality.

CDR1 is GTSNPN and CDR2 is SVGIG in the germline V gene (reference sequence). V lost 5 bases and J lost 0, with 14 bases in between. The CDR3 is 15 residues long. Comment on this clone: No antigen is known for it.

This specimen consisted of PBMCs, obtained after nivolumab (anti-PD-1) treatment. The rearrangement links TRBV30 to TRBJ2-1, with D unresolved. The TCR originated in a person aged 40 to 85 with oral cavity squamous cell carcinoma. The CDR3 protein is CAWRRHQSSYNEQFF. The CDR3 DNA sequence: TGTGCCTGGCGACGACACCAGAGCTCCTACAATGAGCAGTTCTTC.